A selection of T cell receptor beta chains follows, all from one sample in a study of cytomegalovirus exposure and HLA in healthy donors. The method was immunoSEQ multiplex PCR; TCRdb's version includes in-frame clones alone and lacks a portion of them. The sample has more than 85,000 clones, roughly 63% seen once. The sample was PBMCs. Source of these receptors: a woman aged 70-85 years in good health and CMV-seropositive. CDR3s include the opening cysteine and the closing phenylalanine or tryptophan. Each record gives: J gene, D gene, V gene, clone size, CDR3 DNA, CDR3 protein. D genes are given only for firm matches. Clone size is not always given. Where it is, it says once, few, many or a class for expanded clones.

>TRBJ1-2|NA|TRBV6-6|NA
TGTGCCAGCAGGGAGATATATAGCTATGGCTACACCTTC
CASREIYSYGYTF
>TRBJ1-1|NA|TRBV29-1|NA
TGCAGCGCCAGACAGAGTAACACTGAAGCTTTCTTT
CSARQSNTEAFF
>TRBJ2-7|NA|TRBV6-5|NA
TGTGCCAGCAGTTATCCAGGGAAGTACGAGCAGTACTTC
CASSYPGKYEQYF
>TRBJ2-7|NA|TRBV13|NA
TGTGCCAGCAGCTACAGGGGGCGCGGGGGGGACGAGCAGTACTTC
CASSYRGRGGDEQYF
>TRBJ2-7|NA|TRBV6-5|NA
TGTGCCAGCAGTTATACGTTTAGCGGACTGAGCGAGCAGTACTTC
CASSYTFSGLSEQYF
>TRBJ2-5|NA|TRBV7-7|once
TGTGCTAGCAGCTTGGGGGCGTCTTTCCAAGAGACCCAGTACTTC
CASSLGASFQETQYF
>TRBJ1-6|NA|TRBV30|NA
TGTGCCTGGAGCACCTATATGTATTCACCCCTCCACTTT
CAWSTYMYSPLHF
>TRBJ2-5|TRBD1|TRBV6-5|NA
TGTGCCAGCACCCGGGACAGGGTTACGGAGACCCAGTACTTC
CASTRDRVTETQYF
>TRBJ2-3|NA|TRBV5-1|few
TGCGCCAGCAGCTTGGCTGGAGGGGGCGGATACGCAGATACGCAGTATTTT
CASSLAGGGGYADTQYF
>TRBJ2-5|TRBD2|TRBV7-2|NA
TGTGCCAGCAGCCCGGACGGACTAGCGGGGGCCAAAGAGACCCAGTACTTC
CASSPDGLAGAKETQYF
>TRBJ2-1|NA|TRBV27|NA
TGTGCCAGCAGTTCTTACTATGAGCAGTTCTTC
CASSSYYEQFF
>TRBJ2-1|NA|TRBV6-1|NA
TGTGCCAGCAGTGGCTTGGGAGGAAATGAGCAGTTCTTC
CASSGLGGNEQFF
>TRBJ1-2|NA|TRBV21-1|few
TGTGCCAGCAGCCCCCCCTGTGGCTACACCTTC
CASSPPCGYTF
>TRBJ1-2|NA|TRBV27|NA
TGTGCCAGCAGTCCCCAGACGGGGATAATGGGTGGCTACACCTTC
CASSPQTGIMGGYTF
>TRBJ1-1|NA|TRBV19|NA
TGTGCCAGTAGTATACTTCAGGGTTCCAACACTGAAGCTTTCTTT
CASSILQGSNTEAFF
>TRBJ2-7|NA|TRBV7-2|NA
TGTGCCAGCAGCTTAGCGGGGGGGCAATCCTACGAGCAGTACTTC
CASSLAGGQSYEQYF
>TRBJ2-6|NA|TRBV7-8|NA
TGTGCCAGCAGCCCGTCTGGGGCCAACGTCCTGACTTTC
CASSPSGANVLTF
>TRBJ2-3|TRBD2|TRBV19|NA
TGTGCCACCACAGGGCTAGCGGGGGTTCCCACAGATACGCAGTATTTT
CATTGLAGVPTDTQYF
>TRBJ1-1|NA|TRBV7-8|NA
TGTGCCAGCAGCTTCGCCGGCGAGAGGACTGAAGCTTTCTTT
CASSFAGERTEAFF
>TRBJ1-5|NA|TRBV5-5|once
TGTGCCAGCAGCTTCGTCGGTACCGCTGATCAGCCCCAGCATTTT
CASSFVGTADQPQHF
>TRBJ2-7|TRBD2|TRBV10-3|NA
TGTGCCATCAGTGAGCCGGGACTAGCGGGGGGTTACGAGCAGTACTTC
CAISEPGLAGGYEQYF
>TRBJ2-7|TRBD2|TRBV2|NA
TGTGCCAGCAACCTACTAGCGGGGGCCTCCGACGAGCAGTACTTC
CASNLLAGASDEQYF
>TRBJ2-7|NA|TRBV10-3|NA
TGTGCCATCAGTCGACTAGGAGGCTACGAGCAGTACTTC
CAISRLGGYEQYF
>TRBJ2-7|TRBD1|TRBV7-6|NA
TGTGCCAGCAGCCCCGGACAGGGAATCGCAGCCTACGAGCAGTACTTC
CASSPGQGIAAYEQYF
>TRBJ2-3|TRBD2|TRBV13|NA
TGTGCCAGCAGCCCAATCGGGACTAGCGGGGGGCGGGCGGATACGCAGTATTTT
CASSPIGTSGGRADTQYF
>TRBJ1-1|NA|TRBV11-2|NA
TGTGCCAGCAGCTTAGGACACTTGAACACTGAAGCTTTCTTT
CASSLGHLNTEAFF
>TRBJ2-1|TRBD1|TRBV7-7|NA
TGTGCCAGCAGCCCCGGGACAGTGGGTGGCAATGAGCAGTTCTTC
CASSPGTVGGNEQFF
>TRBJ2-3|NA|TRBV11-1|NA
TGTGCCAGCAGCTTGACAGATCCCACAGATACGCAGTATTTT
CASSLTDPTDTQYF
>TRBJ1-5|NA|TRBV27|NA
TGTGCCAGCAGTCTCTTACCAGGGTCCTGGCCCCAGCATTTT
CASSLLPGSWPQHF
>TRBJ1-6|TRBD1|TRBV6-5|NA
TGTGCCAGCAGTTCCGGGACAGGGAGCTCACCCCTCCACTTT
CASSSGTGSSPLHF
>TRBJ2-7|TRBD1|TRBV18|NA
TGTGCCAGCTCATCTCCCGGACAGGGTGCCCACGAGCAGTACTTC
CASSSPGQGAHEQYF
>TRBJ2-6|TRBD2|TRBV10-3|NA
TGTGCCATCAGTGAGGTTCGGGGGGCTGGGGCCAACGTCCTGACTTTC
CAISEVRGAGANVLTF
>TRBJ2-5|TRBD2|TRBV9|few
TGTGCCAGCAGCGTAGGGGCTAGCGGGGGGACGAGCGAGACCCAGTACTTC
CASSVGASGGTSETQYF
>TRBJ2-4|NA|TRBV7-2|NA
TGTGCCAGCAGCCCGGCCCGACTAGAAACCATTCAGTACTTC
CASSPARLETIQYF
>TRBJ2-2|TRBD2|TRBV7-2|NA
TGTGCCAGCAGTTATCTAGCGGGGGGGCCCCCCACCGGGGAGCTGTTTTTT
CASSYLAGGPPTGELFF
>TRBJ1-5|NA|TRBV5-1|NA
TGCGCCAGCAGCCCAGACAGTAGCAATCAGCCCCAGCATTTT
CASSPDSSNQPQHF
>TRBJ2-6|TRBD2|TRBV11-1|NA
TGTGCCAGCAGCTTAGGGGAGGGGTTGGGCTCTGGGGCCAACGTCCTGACTTTC
CASSLGEGLGSGANVLTF
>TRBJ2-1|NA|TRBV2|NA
TGTGCCAGCAACGCCCGGGAGAGGGGATACAATGAGCAGTTCTTC
CASNARERGYNEQFF
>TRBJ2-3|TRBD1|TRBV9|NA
TGTGCCAGCAGCACCCGGGACAGGGGATCAGATACGCAGTATTTT
CASSTRDRGSDTQYF
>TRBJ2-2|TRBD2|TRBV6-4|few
TGTGCCAGCAGTGAACTAGCGGGGGGGACCGGGGAGCTGTTTTTT
CASSELAGGTGELFF
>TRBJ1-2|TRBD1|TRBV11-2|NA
TGTGCCAGCAGATCCGGACAGGGTTACTATGGCTACACCTTC
CASRSGQGYYGYTF
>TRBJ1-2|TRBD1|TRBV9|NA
TGTGCCAGCAGCGGACCACAGGGGCACTATGGCTACACCTTC
CASSGPQGHYGYTF
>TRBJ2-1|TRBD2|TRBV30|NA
TGTGCCTGGAGTTGGTCCAGCGGGGGGGGCAATGAGCAGTTCTTC
CAWSWSSGGGNEQFF
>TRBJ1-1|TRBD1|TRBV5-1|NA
TGCGCCAGCAGCGAAGGGACAGGGGGCACTGAAGCTTTCTTT
CASSEGTGGTEAFF
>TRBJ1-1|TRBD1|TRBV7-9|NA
TGTGCCAGCAGCTTAGTGGGACAGGGGCCACGGGATACTGAAGCTTTCTTT
CASSLVGQGPRDTEAFF
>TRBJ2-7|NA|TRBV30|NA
TGTGCCTGGAGCGAACTCGACAGGCGATCTTACGAGCAGTACTTC
CAWSELDRRSYEQYF
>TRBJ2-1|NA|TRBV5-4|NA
TGTGCCAGCAGCTTGGCCGCGGACTGGTACAATGAGCAGTTCTTC
CASSLAADWYNEQFF
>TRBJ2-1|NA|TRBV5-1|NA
TGCGCCAGCAGCCTAGACAATGAGCAGTTCTTC
CASSLDNEQFF
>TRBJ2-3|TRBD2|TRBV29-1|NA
TGCAGCGTCTGGCTGGCGGGGGCAGATACGCAGTATTTT
CSVWLAGADTQYF
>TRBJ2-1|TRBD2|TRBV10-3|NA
TGTGCCATCAGGCCCAGCGGGGGCGATGAGCAGTTCTTC
CAIRPSGGDEQFF
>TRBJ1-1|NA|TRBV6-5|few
TGTGCCAGCAATACCGGACAAATGAACACTGAAGCTTTCTTT
CASNTGQMNTEAFF
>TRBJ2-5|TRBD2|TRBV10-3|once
TGTGCCATCAGAGAGGGAGGGGAGACCCAGTACTTC
CAIREGGETQYF
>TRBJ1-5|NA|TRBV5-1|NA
TGCGCCAGCAGCTTGGAGGGGGGGAAGAGCAATCAGCCCCAGCATTTT
CASSLEGGKSNQPQHF
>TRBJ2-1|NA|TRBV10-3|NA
TGTGCCATCAGTGAGTCTCAGAGCGGGCGCTCCTACAATGAGCAGTTCTTC
CAISESQSGRSYNEQFF
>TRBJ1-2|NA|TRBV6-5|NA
TGTGCCAGCAGAACCACAGCGGCTAACTATGGCTACACCTTC
CASRTTAANYGYTF
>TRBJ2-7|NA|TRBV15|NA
TGTGCCACCAGCTCTTCGGGGTCGGACGAGCAGTACTTC
CATSSSGSDEQYF
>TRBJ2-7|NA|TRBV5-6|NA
TGTGCCAGCACCTCTACAGAGATCTACGAGCAGTACTTC
CASTSTEIYEQYF
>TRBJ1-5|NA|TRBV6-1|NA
TGTGCCAGCAGTGGAAGGGGGTATCAGCCCCAGCATTTT
CASSGRGYQPQHF
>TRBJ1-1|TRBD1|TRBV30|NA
TGTGCCTGGAGCTCTAATGGACAGGGCTTCGCTGAAGCTTTCTTT
CAWSSNGQGFAEAFF